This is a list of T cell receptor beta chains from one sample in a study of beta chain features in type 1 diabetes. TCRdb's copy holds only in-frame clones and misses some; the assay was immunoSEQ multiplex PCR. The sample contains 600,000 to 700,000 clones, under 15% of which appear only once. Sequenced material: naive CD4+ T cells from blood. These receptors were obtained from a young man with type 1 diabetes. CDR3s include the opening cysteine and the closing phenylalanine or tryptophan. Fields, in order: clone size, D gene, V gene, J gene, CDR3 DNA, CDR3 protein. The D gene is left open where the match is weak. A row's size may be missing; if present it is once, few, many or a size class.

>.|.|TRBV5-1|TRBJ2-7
TGCGCCAGCAGCTTGAGTGGGGACTTCAACGAGCAGTACTTC
CASSLSGDFNEQYF
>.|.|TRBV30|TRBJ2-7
TGTGCCTGGAGTGTGTCGTACGAGCAGTACTTC
CAWSVSYEQYF
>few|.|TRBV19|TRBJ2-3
TGTGCCAGTTCTGACAGCCTCACAGATACGCAGTATTTT
CASSDSLTDTQYF
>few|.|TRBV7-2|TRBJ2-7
TGTGCCAGCAGCTTCGGTCTGGAGGACGAGCAGTACTTC
CASSFGLEDEQYF
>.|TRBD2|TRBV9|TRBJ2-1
TGTGCCAGCAGCTCCCCAGCGGGGGGTTTTTACAATGAGCAGTTCTTC
CASSSPAGGFYNEQFF
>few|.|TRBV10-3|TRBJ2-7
TGTGCCATCAGTGAGTTTATGGGACAACAAGACGAGCAGTACTTC
CAISEFMGQQDEQYF
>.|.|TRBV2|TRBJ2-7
TGTGCCAGCAGTGATATGTCGGACCGAAGCTACGAGCAGTACTTC
CASSDMSDRSYEQYF
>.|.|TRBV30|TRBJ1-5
TGTGCCTGGAGTGTGGGGGCGCGGCAGCCCCAGCATTTT
CAWSVGARQPQHF
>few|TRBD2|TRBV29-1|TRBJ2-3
TGCAGCGTTGAAGCAATGGGACTAGCGGAAACAGATACGCAGTATTTT
CSVEAMGLAETDTQYF
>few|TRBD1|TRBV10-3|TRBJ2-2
TGTGCCATCAGTGAGTTGCGGACAGGGGACACCGGGGAGCTGTTTTTT
CAISELRTGDTGELFF
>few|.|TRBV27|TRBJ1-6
TGTGCCAGCAGTTTATCACCGGTCACCTATAATTCACCCCTCCACTTT
CASSLSPVTYNSPLHF
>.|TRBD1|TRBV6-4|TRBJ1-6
TGTGCCAGCAGTGTAGCAGGGGGAGATTCACCCCTCCACTTT
CASSVAGGDSPLHF
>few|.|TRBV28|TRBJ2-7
TGTGCCAGCAGTTTGGCCTACGAGCAGTACTTC
CASSLAYEQYF
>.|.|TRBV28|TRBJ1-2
TGTGCCAGCAGTTTAAACCCCAGGGATGGCTACACCTTC
CASSLNPRDGYTF
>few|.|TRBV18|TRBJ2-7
TGTGCCAGCTCACCATCCTCCTACGAGCAGTACTTC
CASSPSSYEQYF
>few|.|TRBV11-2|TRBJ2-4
TGTGCCAGCAGCTTTCAGGGAGAAAACATTCAGTACTTC
CASSFQGENIQYF
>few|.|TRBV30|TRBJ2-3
TGTGCCTGGAGTGTGGGAGGTAGAGGGGATACGCAGTATTTT
CAWSVGGRGDTQYF
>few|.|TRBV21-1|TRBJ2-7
TGTGCCAGCAAGGAGGACTACAGCTCCTACGAGCAGTACTTC
CASKEDYSSYEQYF
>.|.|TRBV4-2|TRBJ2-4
TGTGCCAGCAGCCAAGACGGGGCAGGGGTTAGAGCGGGGGCCAAAAACATTCAGTACTTC
CASSQDGAGVRAGAKNIQYF
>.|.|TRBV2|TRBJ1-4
TGTGCCAGCAGTGCTTCGGAGGGGGAAAAACTGTTTTTT
CASSASEGEKLFF
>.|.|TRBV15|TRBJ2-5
TGTGCCACCAGCGGAAAGTCGGGGGGCCGGGAGACCCAGTACTTC
CATSGKSGGRETQYF
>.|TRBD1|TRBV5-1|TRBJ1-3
TGCGCCAGCAGCCTATCAAGCGGGACAGCCTCTGGAAACACCATATATTTT
CASSLSSGTASGNTIYF
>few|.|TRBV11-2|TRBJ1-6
TGTGCCAGCAGCTCCGAGAGGGGGTATTCACCCCTCCACTTT
CASSSERGYSPLHF
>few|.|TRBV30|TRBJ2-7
TGTGCCTGGAGAAAGCCAGGTTCGAGCTCCTACGAGCAGTACTTC
CAWRKPGSSSYEQYF
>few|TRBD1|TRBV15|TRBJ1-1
TGTGCCACCAGCAGAGCCGGGACAGGTGAAGCTTTCTTT
CATSRAGTGEAFF
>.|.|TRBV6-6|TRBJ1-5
TGTGCCAGCAGTAACCACAGTCGCAATCAGCCCCAGCATTTT
CASSNHSRNQPQHF
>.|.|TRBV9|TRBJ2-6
TGTGCCAGCACTCTTGGGACGGGAGCTGGGGCCAACGTCCTGACTTTC
CASTLGTGAGANVLTF
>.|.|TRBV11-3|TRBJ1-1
TGTGCCAGCAGCTTATTGGCGGATAACACTGAAGCTTTCTTT
CASSLLADNTEAFF
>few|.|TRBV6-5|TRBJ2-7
TGTGCCAGCAGTCTAGGGATAGGGATCTCCTACGAGCAGTACTTC
CASSLGIGISYEQYF
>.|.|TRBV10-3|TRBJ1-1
TGTGCCATCAGTGAGTTTAGGGAGGGGACTGAAGCTTTCTTT
CAISEFREGTEAFF
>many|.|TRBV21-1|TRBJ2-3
TGTGCCAGCAGCAAAGATCATAGGACCCTCCCAGATACGCAGTATTTT
CASSKDHRTLPDTQYF
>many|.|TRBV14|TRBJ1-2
TGTGCCAGCAGGTTTTACAGATGGTTAAATGGCTACACCTTC
CASRFYRWLNGYTF
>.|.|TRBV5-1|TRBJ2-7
TGCGCCAGCAGCTCGAGCTCCTACGAGCAGTACTTC
CASSSSSYEQYF
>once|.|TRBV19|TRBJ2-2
TGTGCCAGTAGATCCTCGGTATTCGACGACACCGGGGAGCTGTTTTTT
CASRSSVFDDTGELFF
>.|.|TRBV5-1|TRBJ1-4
TGCGCCAGCAGGGGAGACGGGCGACAGGCAACTAATGAAAAACTGTTTTTT
CASRGDGRQATNEKLFF
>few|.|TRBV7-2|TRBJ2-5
TGTGCCAGCAGCTTGGGTACCAGCAGGGAGACCCAGTACTTC
CASSLGTSRETQYF
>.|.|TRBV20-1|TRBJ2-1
TGCAGTGCTAGTCTCCACAATGAGCAGTTCTTC
CSASLHNEQFF
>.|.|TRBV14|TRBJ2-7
TGTGCCAGCAGCCAATTACACGGCGAGCAGTACTTC
CASSQLHGEQYF
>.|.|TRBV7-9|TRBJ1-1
TGTGCCAGCAGCTTATCTTTTAAGGGCACTGAAGCTTTCTTT
CASSLSFKGTEAFF
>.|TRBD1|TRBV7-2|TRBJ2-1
TGTGCCAGCAGCCCAGGGACAGGGGGACACAATGAGCAGTTCTTC
CASSPGTGGHNEQFF
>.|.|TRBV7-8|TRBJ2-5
TGTGCCAGCAGCTTAGCGCAACAAGAGACCCAGTACTTC
CASSLAQQETQYF
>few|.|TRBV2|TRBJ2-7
TGTGCCAGTCTTAGGACCCGGTCCTACGAGCAGTACTTC
CASLRTRSYEQYF
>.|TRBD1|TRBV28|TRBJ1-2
TGTGTCGCACAGGGGAACTATGGCTACACCTTC
CVAQGNYGYTF
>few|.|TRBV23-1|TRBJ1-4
TGCGCCAGCAGTCACTCGAGTAGGTCTTGCGAAAAACTGTTTTTT
CASSHSSRSCEKLFF
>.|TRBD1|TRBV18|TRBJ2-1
TGTGCCAGCTCACGCCGGACAGGGATTGACTACAATGAGCAGTTCTTC
CASSRRTGIDYNEQFF
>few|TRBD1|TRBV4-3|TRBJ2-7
TGCGCCAGCAGCCACGACAGGGGGCGCGTGTACGAGCAGTACTTC
CASSHDRGRVYEQYF
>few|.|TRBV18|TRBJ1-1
TGTGCCAGCTCACCACGGGCGGTGAACACTGAAGCTTTCTTT
CASSPRAVNTEAFF
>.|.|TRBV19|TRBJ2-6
TGTGCCAGTAGTATAGGGAGCGGAGAGGCTGGGGCCAACGTCCTGACTTTC
CASSIGSGEAGANVLTF
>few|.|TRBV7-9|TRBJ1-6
TGTGCCAGCAGCCCCAGGAGACAGGTTGAGGATAATTCACCCCTCCACTTT
CASSPRRQVEDNSPLHF
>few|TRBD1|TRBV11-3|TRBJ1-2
TGTGCCAGCGCGGGAACCGGACAGGGGACCCATGGCTACACCTTC
CASAGTGQGTHGYTF
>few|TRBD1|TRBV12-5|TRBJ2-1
TGTGCTAGTGGTGCACCAGGGGGCAATGAGCAGTTCTTC
CASGAPGGNEQFF
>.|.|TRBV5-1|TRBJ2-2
TGCGCCAGCAGCTTGGCGGTTACCGGGGAGCTGTTTTTT
CASSLAVTGELFF
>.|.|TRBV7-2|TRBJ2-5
TGTGCCAGCAGCTTGGGTGCAGGGTACGAGACCCAGTACTTC
CASSLGAGYETQYF